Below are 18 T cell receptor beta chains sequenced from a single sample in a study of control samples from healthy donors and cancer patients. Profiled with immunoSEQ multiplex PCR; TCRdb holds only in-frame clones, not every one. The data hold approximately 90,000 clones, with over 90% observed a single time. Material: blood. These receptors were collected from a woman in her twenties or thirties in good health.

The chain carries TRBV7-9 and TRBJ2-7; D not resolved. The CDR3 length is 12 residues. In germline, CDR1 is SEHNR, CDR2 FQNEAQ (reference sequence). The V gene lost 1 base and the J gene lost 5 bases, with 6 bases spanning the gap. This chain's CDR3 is CASSLELHEQYF. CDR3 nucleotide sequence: TGTGCCAGCAGCTTAGAATTGCACGAGCAGTACTTC.

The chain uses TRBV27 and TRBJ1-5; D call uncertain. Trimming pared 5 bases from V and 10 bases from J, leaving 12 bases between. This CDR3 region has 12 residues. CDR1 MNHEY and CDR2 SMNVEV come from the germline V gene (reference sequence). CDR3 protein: CASSIAAGPQHF. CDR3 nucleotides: TGTGCCAGCAGTATAGCCGCGGGCCCCCAGCATTTT.

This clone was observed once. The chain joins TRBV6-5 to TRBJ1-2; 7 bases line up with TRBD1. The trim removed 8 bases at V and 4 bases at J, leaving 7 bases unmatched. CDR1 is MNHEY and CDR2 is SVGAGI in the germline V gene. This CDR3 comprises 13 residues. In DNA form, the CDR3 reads TGTGCCAGCTGTCCGGGACAGTTCTATGGCTACACCTTC. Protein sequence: CASCPGQFYGYTF.

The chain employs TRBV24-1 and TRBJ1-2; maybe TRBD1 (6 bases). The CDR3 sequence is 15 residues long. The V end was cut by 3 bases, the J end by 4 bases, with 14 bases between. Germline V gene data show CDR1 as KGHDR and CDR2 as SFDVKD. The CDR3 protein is CATSDAGDLGYGYTF. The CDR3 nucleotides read TGTGCCACCAGTGATGCAGGGGACCTGGGCTATGGCTACACCTTC.

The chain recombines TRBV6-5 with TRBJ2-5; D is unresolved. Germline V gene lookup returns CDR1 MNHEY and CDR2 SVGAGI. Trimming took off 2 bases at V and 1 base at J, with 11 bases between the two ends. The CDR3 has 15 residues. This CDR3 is CASSYRFGPQETQYF. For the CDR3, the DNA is TGTGCCAGCAGTTACCGCTTCGGCCCCCAAGAGACCCAGTACTTC.

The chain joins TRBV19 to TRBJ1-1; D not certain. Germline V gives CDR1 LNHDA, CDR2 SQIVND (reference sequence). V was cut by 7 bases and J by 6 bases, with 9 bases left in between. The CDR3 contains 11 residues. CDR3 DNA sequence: TGTGCCAGTAACATTCGGGCTGAAGCTTTCTTT. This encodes CASNIRAEAFF.

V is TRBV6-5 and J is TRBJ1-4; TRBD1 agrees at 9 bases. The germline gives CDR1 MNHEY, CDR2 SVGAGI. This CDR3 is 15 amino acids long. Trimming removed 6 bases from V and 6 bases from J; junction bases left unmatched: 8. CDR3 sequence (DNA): TGTGCCAGCAGGGATACAGGGGGCGCTGATGAAAAACTGTTTTTT. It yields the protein CASRDTGGADEKLFF.

The CDR3 DNA follows: TGTGCCAGTAGTATGCGAACAGCTAGCTATGGCTACACCTTC. Amino acids: CASSMRTASYGYTF. The chain has TRBV19 and TRBJ1-2; D not resolved. V shed 3 bases and J shed 4 bases, with 12 bases lying between them. Germline V gene data show CDR1 as LNHDA and CDR2 as SQIVND (reference sequence). The CDR3 spans 14 residues.

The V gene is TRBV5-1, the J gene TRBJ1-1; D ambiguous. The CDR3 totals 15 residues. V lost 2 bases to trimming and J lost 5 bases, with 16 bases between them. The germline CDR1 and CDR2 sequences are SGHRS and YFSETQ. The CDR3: CASSFSPGWGTEAFF. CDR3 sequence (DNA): TGCGCCAGCAGCTTTTCCCCTGGGTGGGGTACTGAAGCTTTCTTT.

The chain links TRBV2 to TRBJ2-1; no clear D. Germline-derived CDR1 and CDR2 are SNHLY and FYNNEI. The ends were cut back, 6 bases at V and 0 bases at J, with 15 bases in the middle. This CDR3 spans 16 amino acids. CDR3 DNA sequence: TGTGCCAGCAGCAAGCAACTCGGCAGCTCCTACAATGAGCAGTTCTTC. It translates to CASSKQLGSSYNEQFF.

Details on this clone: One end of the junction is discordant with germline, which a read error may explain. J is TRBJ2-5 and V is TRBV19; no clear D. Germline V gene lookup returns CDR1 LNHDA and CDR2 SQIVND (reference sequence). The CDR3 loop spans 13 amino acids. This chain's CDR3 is CATSFGVRETQYF. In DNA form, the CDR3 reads TGTGCCACTAGTTTTGGGGTCAGGGAGACCCAGTACTTC.

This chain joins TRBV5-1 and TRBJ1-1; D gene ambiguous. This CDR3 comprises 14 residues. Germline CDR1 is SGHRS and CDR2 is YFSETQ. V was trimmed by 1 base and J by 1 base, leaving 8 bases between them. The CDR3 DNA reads TGCGCCAGCAGCTTGCGGCGGCAGAACACTGAAGCTTTCTTT. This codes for CASSLRRQNTEAFF.

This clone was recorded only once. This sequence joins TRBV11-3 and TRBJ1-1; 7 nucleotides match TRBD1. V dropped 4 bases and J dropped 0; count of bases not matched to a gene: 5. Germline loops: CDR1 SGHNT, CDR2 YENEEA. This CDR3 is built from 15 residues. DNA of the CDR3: TGTGCCAGCAGCTATTACAGGGGAGTGAACACTGAAGCTTTCTTT. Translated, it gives CASSYYRGVNTEAFF. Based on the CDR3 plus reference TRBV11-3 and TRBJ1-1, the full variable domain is EAGVVQSPRYKIIEKKQPVAFWCNPISGHNTLYWYLQNLGQGPELLIRYENEEAVDDSQLPKDRFSAERLKGVDSTLKIQPAELGDSAVYLCASSYYRGVNTEAFFGQGTRLTVV.

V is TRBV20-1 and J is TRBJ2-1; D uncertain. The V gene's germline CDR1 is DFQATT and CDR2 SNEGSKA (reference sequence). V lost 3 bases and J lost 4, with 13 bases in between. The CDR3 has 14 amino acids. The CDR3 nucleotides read TGCAGTGCTAGTCTCCCTAGACCGTACAATGAGCAGTTCTTC. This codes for CSASLPRPYNEQFF.

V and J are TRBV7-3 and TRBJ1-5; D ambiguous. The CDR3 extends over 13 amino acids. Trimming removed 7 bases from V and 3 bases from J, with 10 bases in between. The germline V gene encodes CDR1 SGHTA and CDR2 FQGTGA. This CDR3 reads CASTGGSNQPQHF. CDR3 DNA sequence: TGTGCCAGCACAGGAGGGTCCAATCAGCCCCAGCATTTT.

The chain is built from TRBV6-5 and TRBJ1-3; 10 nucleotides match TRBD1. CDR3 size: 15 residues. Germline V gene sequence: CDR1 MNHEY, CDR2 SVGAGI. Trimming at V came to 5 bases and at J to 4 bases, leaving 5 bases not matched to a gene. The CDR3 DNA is TGTGCCAGCAGTACCGGGACAGGGGACGGAAACACCATATATTTT. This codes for CASSTGTGDGNTIYF.

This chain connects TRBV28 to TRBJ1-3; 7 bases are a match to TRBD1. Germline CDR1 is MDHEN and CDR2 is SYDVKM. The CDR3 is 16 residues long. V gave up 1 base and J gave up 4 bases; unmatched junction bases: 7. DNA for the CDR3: TGTGCCAGCAGTTTATTTAGCCCAGGGGGGGGAAACACCATATATTTT. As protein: CASSLFSPGGGNTIYF.

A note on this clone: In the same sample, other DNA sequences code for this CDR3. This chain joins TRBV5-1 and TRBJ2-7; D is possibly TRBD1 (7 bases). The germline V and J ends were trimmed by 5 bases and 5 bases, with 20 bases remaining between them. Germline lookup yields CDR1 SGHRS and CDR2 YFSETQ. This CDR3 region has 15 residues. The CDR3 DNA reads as TGCGCCAGCAGATCGGGACGGGGCAGGGGGGACGAGCAGTACTTC. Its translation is CASRSGRGRGDEQYF.